This T cell receptor beta chain was identified in a study of shared clonotypes between healthy human individuals. This clone was counted once. The antigen remains unidentified. CDR1 is SGHNT, CDR2 YYREEE, per germline (reference sequence). With 0 bases clipped from V and 1 base from J, the junction kept 7 bases outside the gene matches. This CDR3 comprises 18 residues. Study-wide results and limits: Generally, naive subsets (rather than memory subsets) showed larger estimated richness.

TCRdb keeps only in-frame clones here, not all; method: immunoSEQ multiplex PCR. This sample yields approximately 1,000,000 clones, of which 70% to 85% are seen a single time; more than 0.85% belongs to the top ten. The specimen was memory CD4+ T cells from PBMCs. Subset: CD45RA-negative fraction. The clonotype originates from a man aged 18 to 29 in good health. Some clones in this sample may be carry-over from other donors' samples. The rearrangement links TRBV5-4 to TRBJ2-2, with TRBD1 matching over 9 bases. The chain's CDR3 is CASSLAPWTGENTGELFF. The CDR3 DNA follows: TGTGCCAGCAGCTTGGCCCCATGGACAGGGGAGAACACCGGGGAGCTGTTTTTT.